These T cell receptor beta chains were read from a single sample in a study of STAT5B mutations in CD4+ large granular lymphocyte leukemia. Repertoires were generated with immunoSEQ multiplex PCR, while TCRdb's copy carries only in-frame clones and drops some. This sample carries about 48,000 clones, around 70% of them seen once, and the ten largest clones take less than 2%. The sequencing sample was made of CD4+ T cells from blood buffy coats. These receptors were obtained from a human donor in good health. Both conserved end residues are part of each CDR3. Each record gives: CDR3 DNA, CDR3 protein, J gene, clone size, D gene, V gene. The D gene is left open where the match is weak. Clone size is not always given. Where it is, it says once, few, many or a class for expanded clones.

TGTGCCAGTAGGAGGACTAGCGGGGGGGATGTGTACAATGAGCAGTTCTTC | CASRRTSGGDVYNEQFF | TRBJ2-1 | . | TRBD2 | TRBV19
TGCGCCAGCAGCGTGATGACAGGGGGTGGTGAAAAACTGTTTTTT | CASSVMTGGGEKLFF | TRBJ1-4 | . | TRBD1 | TRBV5-1
TGTGCCAGCACCCACGGTCTTGAAGCTTTCTTT | CASTHGLEAFF | TRBJ1-1 | . | . | TRBV7-2
TGTGCCAGCAGTTTATTTGGACAGGTGAGCAATCAGCCCCAGCATTTT | CASSLFGQVSNQPQHF | TRBJ1-5 | few | TRBD1 | TRBV28
TGTACCAGCAGCTCGAGTATTGGGGATGGGAACACTGAAGCTTTCTTT | CTSSSSIGDGNTEAFF | TRBJ1-1 | . | . | TRBV6-6
TGCAGTGCAAAGACAGGGGATGAGCAGTTCTTC | CSAKTGDEQFF | TRBJ2-1 | few | TRBD1 | TRBV20-1
TGCGCCAGCAGGGGGGGAGAGGGGGGAGCTTACAATGAGCAGTTCTTC | CASRGGEGGAYNEQFF | TRBJ2-1 | . | . | TRBV5-1
TGTGCCAGCAGCCTGGCCGGGCGGGAGACCCAGTACTTC | CASSLAGRETQYF | TRBJ2-5 | . | . | TRBV7-2
TGTGCCAGCAGTGGCGGCGTCGCAGATACGCAGTATTTT | CASSGGVADTQYF | TRBJ2-3 | . | . | TRBV2
TGCAGCGTTGTATTAGCCTACGAGCAGTACTTC | CSVVLAYEQYF | TRBJ2-7 | . | . | TRBV29-1
TGTGCCAGCAGCTTAAGGAGGGATAGCTCACCCCTCCACTTT | CASSLRRDSSPLHF | TRBJ1-6 | few | . | TRBV11-1
TGTGCCAGCAGCTTAGTTGGGCAGGGAGACACCGGGGAGCTGTTTTTT | CASSLVGQGDTGELFF | TRBJ2-2 | . | . | TRBV7-2
TGTGCCAGCACGGTGGACAGTAGTTCCTACGAGCAGTACTTC | CASTVDSSSYEQYF | TRBJ2-7 | . | . | TRBV2
TGTGCCAGCAGCTTAGTAGGGGCCCAGTACTTC | CASSLVGAQYF | TRBJ2-5 | few | . | TRBV7-6
TGTGCATTCTTTTTGGGGGCGACGAACACTGAAGCTTTCTTT | CAFFLGATNTEAFF | TRBJ1-1 | . | . | TRBV2
TGTGCCAGTAGTATAGGTGGCTGGGACACCGGGGAGCTGTTTTTT | CASSIGGWDTGELFF | TRBJ2-2 | . | . | TRBV19
TGTGCCAGCGCTGGGAGGGGCAGTAGCAATCAGCCCCAGCATTTT | CASAGRGSSNQPQHF | TRBJ1-5 | once | . | TRBV21-1
TGTGCCAGTAGTATAGCGGGGGGTTCCTACAATGAGCAGTTCTTC | CASSIAGGSYNEQFF | TRBJ2-1 | . | TRBD2 | TRBV19
TGTGCCAGTAGTATGTACAGTGGCTCTGGCTACACCTTC | CASSMYSGSGYTF | TRBJ1-2 | . | . | TRBV19
TGTGCCATCCAGGGGGGTAATAATCAGCCCCAGCATTTT | CAIQGGNNQPQHF | TRBJ1-5 | . | TRBD1 | TRBV10-3
TGTGCCAGCAGCTACCAGGCCCCTAACTATGGCTACACCTTC | CASSYQAPNYGYTF | TRBJ1-2 | . | . | TRBV5-4
TGTGCCAGCAGCACGAGGACTAGCGGGGGTGATACGCAGTATTTT | CASSTRTSGGDTQYF | TRBJ2-3 | . | TRBD2 | TRBV6-5
TGTGCCAGCAGCTTAGCACTAGCGGGGCAAGAGACCCAGTACTTC | CASSLALAGQETQYF | TRBJ2-5 | . | TRBD2 | TRBV7-9
TGTGCCATCCAGGGTCGGGGGCCGAACACCGGGGAGCTGTTTTTT | CAIQGRGPNTGELFF | TRBJ2-2 | few | . | TRBV10-3
TGTGCCTGGTGTCGTCGGGACAGGGATACCTTTGGGGACACTGAAGCTTTCTTT | CAWCRRDRDTFGDTEAFF | TRBJ1-1 | . | TRBD1 | TRBV6-4
TGTGCCAGCAGTTACTCGGCCGACGTCTATCCCCAGCATTTT | CASSYSADVYPQHF | TRBJ1-5 | . | . | TRBV6-5
TGTGCCAGTAGCCGATCGGGGGGGGGACATGATGGGTCACCCCTCCACTTT | CASSRSGGGHDGSPLHF | TRBJ1-6 | . | . | TRBV19
TGTGCCAGCAGACCCTCGTTGGGCTCTGGAAACACCATATATTTT | CASRPSLGSGNTIYF | TRBJ1-3 | . | . | TRBV14
TGCGCCAGCACCCCCTTGGACCCTAATGGAAACACCATATATTTT | CASTPLDPNGNTIYF | TRBJ1-3 | . | . | TRBV5-1
TGTGCCAGCAGCCGGAATGAGAACTATGGCTACACCTTC | CASSRNENYGYTF | TRBJ1-2 | . | . | TRBV7-9
TGTGCCAGCAGCTCACAGGGGGCGATGTCCTTC | CASSSQGAMSF | TRBJ1-2 | . | TRBD1 | TRBV7-3
TGTGCCAGCAGTTGGCACGGGGGACCTTCCTACGAGCAGTACTTC | CASSWHGGPSYEQYF | TRBJ2-7 | . | . | TRBV28
TGTGCCAGCAGTCAGGACAGGGGGAACACTGAAGCTTTCTTT | CASSQDRGNTEAFF | TRBJ1-1 | . | TRBD1 | TRBV6-6
TGTGCCAGCAGCCGTTGGAGTCAGCCCCAGCATTTT | CASSRWSQPQHF | TRBJ1-5 | . | . | TRBV28
TGTGCCAGCAGCTCCCTGGGGGGACAGGGGGGAGAGACCCAGTACTTC | CASSSLGGQGGETQYF | TRBJ2-5 | . | TRBD1 | TRBV7-9
TGTGCCAGTAGTATTAGCCGGGATCAGCCCCAGCATTTT | CASSISRDQPQHF | TRBJ1-5 | . | . | TRBV19
TGTGCCAGCAGGCACAGGGGGCTGTACGAGCAGTACTTC | CASRHRGLYEQYF | TRBJ2-7 | . | TRBD1 | TRBV6-1
TGCGCCAGCAGCTCACAGGGAGGGGAGACCCAGTACTTC | CASSSQGGETQYF | TRBJ2-5 | . | . | TRBV5-1
TGCGCCAGCAGCCTGACAGGGGCACTTGGGGAGACCCAGTACTTC | CASSLTGALGETQYF | TRBJ2-5 | . | TRBD1 | TRBV5-1
TGCGCCAGCAGCCGGGGACAGGGGGCCACCTACGAGCAGTACTTC | CASSRGQGATYEQYF | TRBJ2-7 | . | TRBD1 | TRBV5-1
TGTGCCAGCAGCGTGGGCCGGGACAGTGTATACACTGAAGCTTTCTTT | CASSVGRDSVYTEAFF | TRBJ1-1 | . | TRBD1 | TRBV9
TGCGCCAGCAGCTCCGTTAGCGGGGGGACAGATACGCAGTATTTT | CASSSVSGGTDTQYF | TRBJ2-3 | . | TRBD2 | TRBV5-1
TGTGCCAGCAGCTCTCTTGCAGAGACCCAGTACTTC | CASSSLAETQYF | TRBJ2-5 | . | . | TRBV7-9
TGTGCCAGCAGCGTAGGTAGCGGGGGCACAGATACGCAGTATTTT | CASSVGSGGTDTQYF | TRBJ2-3 | . | TRBD2 | TRBV9
TGTGCCAGCACTCAAGGGAGGCAGCCCATGAACACTGAAGCTTTCTTT | CASTQGRQPMNTEAFF | TRBJ1-1 | few | . | TRBV6-6
TGTGCCGGACAGGGGGCGCAGAGAAGCACTGAAGCTTTCTTT | CAGQGAQRSTEAFF | TRBJ1-1 | . | TRBD1 | TRBV28
TGTGCCAGTAGCCTCCGGACAGGGAACACTGAAGCTTTCTTT | CASSLRTGNTEAFF | TRBJ1-1 | . | TRBD1 | TRBV19
TGTGCCAGCAGCCCCCTCGGATCGGGGTTAGAGACCCAGTACTTC | CASSPLGSGLETQYF | TRBJ2-5 | . | . | TRBV7-2